The rows below give T cell receptor beta chains drawn from one sample of a study of T-cell reconstitution after alpha-beta-depleted transplantation in children. TCRdb re-called the PCR reads through MiXCR, storing one row per CDR3 protein. The top ten hold 3.3% of the sample, which has about 540,000 distinct CDR3 sequences, around 18% seen once. The material was PBMCs from the stem cell graft donor, obtained from the stem cell graft. The receptors derive from a human donor who donated a stem cell graft to a child with acute lymphoblastic leukemia. The CDR3 runs from the conserved cysteine through the conserved F or W. Fields, in order: clone size, V gene, D gene, J gene, CDR3 DNA, CDR3 protein. A D gene is named only where the DNA matches it firmly. Rows may omit the clone size; those that give it use once, few, many or a size class.

.	TRBV29-1	.	TRBJ1-2	TGCAGCGTTGAAACGGCTTGGGGCTACACCTTC	CSVETAWGYTF
.	TRBV3-1	.	TRBJ2-1	TGTGCCAGCAGCGCTAACAACAATGAGCAGTTCTTC	CASSANNNEQFF
.	TRBV18	.	TRBJ2-1	TGTGCCAGCTCACCACAACTATCATCTTCGTACAATGAGCAGTTCTTC	CASSPQLSSSYNEQFF
.	TRBV11-2	TRBD1	TRBJ1-2	TGTGCCAGCAGCTTCCATGAGGGACAGGGGATTGGCTACACCTTC	CASSFHEGQGIGYTF
few	TRBV4-1	TRBD2	TRBJ2-2	TGCGCCAGCAGCCATGGTCGAGCGGGAGTAACCGGGGAGCTGTTTTTT	CASSHGRAGVTGELFF
.	TRBV2	TRBD1	TRBJ1-1	TGTGCCAGCAGTCACCTAAACCGGGACAGGGTGAACACTGAAGCTTTCTTT	CASSHLNRDRVNTEAFF
few	TRBV20-1	.	TRBJ2-5	TGCAGTGCTAGAGATCACCTAATGGGAGAGACCCAGTACTTC	CSARDHLMGETQYF
few	TRBV9	TRBD2	TRBJ2-7	TGTGCCAGCAGCGTGGGGGGGGGAACCGAGCAGTACTTC	CASSVGGGTEQYF
.	TRBV5-1	.	TRBJ1-5	TGCGCCAGCAGCTTGTTTTCTGGTAGCAATCAGCCCCAGCATTTT	CASSLFSGSNQPQHF
.	TRBV4-2	TRBD2	TRBJ2-7	TGTGCCAGCAGCCAAGGGCGGAGCGGGAACCCATACGAGCAGTACTTC	CASSQGRSGNPYEQYF
.	TRBV29-1	.	TRBJ1-2	TGCAGCGTTGGGCTGGGGCGAGACTATGGCTACACCTTC	CSVGLGRDYGYTF
.	TRBV5-1	TRBD2	TRBJ2-3	TGCGCCAGCAGCGACGGACCGACTAGCGGGAGCTCTACGCAGTATTTT	CASSDGPTSGSSTQYF
.	TRBV20-1	.	TRBJ2-7	TGCAGTGCTAGAGATCCCTCCTCCTACGAGCAGTACTTC	CSARDPSSYEQYF
few	TRBV29-1	.	TRBJ2-1	TGCAGCGTTGTTGGCCCTTCGATGAATGAGCAGTTCTTC	CSVVGPSMNEQFF
.	TRBV6-1	.	TRBJ1-5	TGTGCCAGCAGTGAACCCAATCAGCCCCAGCATTTT	CASSEPNQPQHF
few	TRBV6-5	TRBD2	TRBJ2-1	TGTGCCAGCAGTTGGGAGGGCCTCGGGGAGCAGTTCTTC	CASSWEGLGEQFF
few	TRBV18	.	TRBJ1-2	TGTGCCAGCTCACCACCGGAAGTTTTTAACTATGGCTACACCTTC	CASSPPEVFNYGYTF
.	TRBV5-1	TRBD2	TRBJ2-2	TGCGCCAGCAGCAAGCGGGAGAGGGCCGGGGAGCTGTTTTTT	CASSKRERAGELFF
many	TRBV5-1	.	TRBJ2-1	TGCGCCAGCAGCTTGGGCCTAGCTGCCTCCTACAATGAGCAGTTCTTC	CASSLGLAASYNEQFF
.	TRBV27	.	TRBJ2-7	TGTGCCAGCAGTTCAGGTGTAGGGGACTCCTACGAGCAGTACTTC	CASSSGVGDSYEQYF
.	TRBV24-1	TRBD1	TRBJ1-5	TGTGCCACCAGTGATGCAACAGGGGGGGATCAGCCCCAGCATTTT	CATSDATGGDQPQHF
few	TRBV7-9	.	TRBJ2-6	TGTGCCAGCAGTTACGGAGCCGGGCTAGGGGCCAACGTCCTGACTTTC	CASSYGAGLGANVLTF
.	TRBV4-1	.	TRBJ2-7	TGCGCCAGCAGCCAAGATGGTGGGATGGCTACCTACGAGCAGTACTTC	CASSQDGGMATYEQYF
.	TRBV21-1	.	TRBJ2-7	TGTGCCAGCAGCAAAGATTCGGATCCCCTCTACGAGCAGTACTTC	CASSKDSDPLYEQYF
many	TRBV29-1	.	TRBJ1-1	TGCAGCGTTGACCTTGGGGTGGGGACTTTGAAAGCTTTCTTT	CSVDLGVGTLKAFF
.	TRBV6-2/TRBV6-3	TRBD2	TRBJ2-5	TGTGCCAGCAGTACGGGGTCCCCACTAGCGGGAGAAGAGACCCAGTACTTC	CASSTGSPLAGEETQYF
.	TRBV7-2	.	TRBJ1-2	TGTGCCAGCAGCTACAGACAGACTAGCTATGGCTACACCTTC	CASSYRQTSYGYTF
few	TRBV12-3/TRBV12-4	.	TRBJ1-1	TGTGCCAGCAGTCCCGAGGGGGGACTATACACTGAAGCTTTCTTT	CASSPEGGLYTEAFF
many	TRBV29-1	.	TRBJ2-3	TGCAGCGTTCAGGAAGGGGACAGCACAGATACGCAGTATTTT	CSVQEGDSTDTQYF
.	TRBV27	.	TRBJ2-3	TGTGCCAGCAGTTCCCGGCCTAGTACAGATACGCAGTATTTT	CASSSRPSTDTQYF
.	TRBV12-3/TRBV12-4	.	TRBJ1-6	TGTGCCAGCAGCCCTACAGCGGGTCCTGTGTTCGGCGATTCACCCCTCCACTTT	CASSPTAGPVFGDSPLHF
.	TRBV27	.	TRBJ1-2	TGTGCCAGCAGTACATCTCGGGACAACCCTATCTATGGCTACACCTTC	CASSTSRDNPIYGYTF
.	TRBV5-1	TRBD1	TRBJ2-2	TGCGCCAGCAGCATACCACAGGGGTTCACCGGGGAGCTGTTTTTT	CASSIPQGFTGELFF
.	TRBV4-1	.	TRBJ1-2	TGCGCCAGCAGCCCCCCCGCGTGGAGCTACACCTTC	CASSPPAWSYTF
.	TRBV12-3/TRBV12-4	TRBD2	TRBJ2-2	TGTGCCAGCAGTTTCGGCGGGAGGCCCCTCACCGGGGAGCTGTTTTTT	CASSFGGRPLTGELFF
.	TRBV12-3/TRBV12-4	TRBD1	TRBJ1-2	TGTGCCAGCAGTGGGTACAGGGGGCGCGACTATGGCTACACCTTC	CASSGYRGRDYGYTF
.	TRBV14	.	TRBJ1-1	TGTGCCAGCAGCCTTGGGGGGCACTTCCTCAATGAAGCTTTCTTT	CASSLGGHFLNEAFF
.	TRBV6-1	.	TRBJ2-1	TGTGCCAGCAAACTTCTTGACTTGAATGAGCAGTTCTTC	CASKLLDLNEQFF
.	TRBV12-3/TRBV12-4	.	TRBJ2-3	TGTGCCAGCACCCCCGTCAGCACAGATACGCAGTATTTT	CASTPVSTDTQYF
few	TRBV2	.	TRBJ2-5	TGTGCCAGCATTGGTTCCGGTGTTTCGGGGCGGCTACAAGAGACCCAGTACTTC	CASIGSGVSGRLQETQYF
few	TRBV10-3	.	TRBJ2-1	TGTGCCATCAGTGCCCCGAAAGGGGCGGGTGCCTACAATGAGCAGTTCTTC	CAISAPKGAGAYNEQFF
few	TRBV12-3/TRBV12-4	.	TRBJ2-3	TGTGCCAGCAGTTCTCTGAGCACAGATACGCAGTATTTT	CASSSLSTDTQYF
many	TRBV5-1	TRBD1	TRBJ2-7	TGTGCCAGCAGCCCCCGGGACAGCTCCTACGAGCAGTACTTC	CASSPRDSSYEQYF
few	TRBV12-3/TRBV12-4	TRBD2	TRBJ2-7	TGTGCCAGCAGTTTCTGGACTAGCGGGAGTTACGAGCAGTACTTC	CASSFWTSGSYEQYF
few	TRBV4-1	TRBD1	TRBJ2-1	TGCGCCAGCAGCCACGAGACAGGGGCCAATGAGCAGTTCTTC	CASSHETGANEQFF
.	TRBV13	.	TRBJ2-7	TGTGCCAGCAGCTTACGGACCGTTCCCTACGAGCAGTACTTC	CASSLRTVPYEQYF
few	TRBV20-1	TRBD1	TRBJ1-6	TGCAGTGCTAGAGATCCAGGGGGCGGCTATTATTCACCCCTCCACTTT	CSARDPGGGYYSPLHF
few	TRBV20-1	TRBD2	TRBJ2-1	TGCAGTGCTAGAGATCCGACTAGCGGGAGTACTGAGCAGTTCTTC	CSARDPTSGSTEQFF